Below, 6 T cell receptor beta chains from the same sample are listed, as sequenced in a study of cytomegalovirus exposure and HLA in healthy donors (TCRdb year 2017). Library creation used the immunoSEQ multiplex PCR assay. The multiplex PCR relied on a mix of 60 forward primers for TCR Vbeta segments and 13 reverse primers for TCR Jbeta segments. TCRdb retrieved this table from immuneACCESS and kept in-frame rearrangements only. Not all clones are present; in checked studies, unresolved V genes account for under half, and no reason is known for the remainder. For this sample there are 120,000 or so clones; around four fifths appear just once. Over 3.5% of the sample goes to the ten largest clones. Sequenced input: PBMCs. The receptors come from a middle-aged woman in good health and CMV-seronegative.

This clone was counted between two and nine times. The chain is built from TRBV30 and TRBJ1-2; 9 nucleotides agree with TRBD1. The V gene's germline CDR1 is GTSNPN and CDR2 SVGIG (reference sequence). CDR3 length: 15 residues. Unmatched junction bases numbered 13, after V lost 5 bases and J lost 6 bases. CDR3 DNA sequence: TGTGCCTGGGGACAGGGGAGCGTACCGATGAATGGCTACACCTTC. Its translation: CAWGQGSVPMNGYTF.

The chain has TRBV7-2 and TRBJ1-2; D not certain. Per germline, CDR1 SGHTA and CDR2 FQGNSA. This CDR3 is built from 14 residues. Trimming left V 3 bases short and J 8 bases short, with 16 bases between. The CDR3 bases are TGTGCCAGCAGCTTTTACACCTTCGCGGAAGGCTACACCTTC. It is translated as CASSFYTFAEGYTF.

V is TRBV7-2 and J is TRBJ1-2; weak D call: TRBD1 (5 bases). This CDR3 spans 15 amino acids. Germline CDR1 and CDR2: SGHTA and FQGNSA. Trimming cost V 1 base and J 9 bases, with 18 bases left between them. The CDR3 DNA reads as TGTGCCAGCAGCTTAGGCATCGTCCAGGGTAATAGCTACACCTTC. It is translated as CASSLGIVQGNSYTF.

This chain links TRBV5-4 with TRBJ2-1; TRBD2 agrees at 7 bases. The CDR3 length is 13 residues. V lost 2 bases and J lost 6; bases outside the gene matches: 2. Per the germline V gene, CDR1 is SGHNT and CDR2 is YYREEE (reference sequence). CDR3 coding DNA: TGTGCCAGCAGCTTCACTAGCGTCAATGAGCAGTTCTTC. The encoded protein is CASSFTSVNEQFF.

The V call is TRBV9, the J call TRBJ1-6; unclear D gene. This CDR3 comprises 14 residues. V was shortened by 5 bases and J by 7 bases, with 13 bases between the two germline ends. Germline V CDR1 and CDR2: SGDLS, YYNGEE. CDR3 in amino acids: CASREEAGNSPLHF. For the CDR3, the DNA is TGTGCCAGCAGGGAAGAGGCGGGGAATTCACCCCTCCACTTT.

The V call is TRBV10-3, the J call TRBJ1-5, with TRBD1 as a possible D gene (5 bases). The germline V gene encodes CDR1 ENHRY and CDR2 SYGVKD. CDR3 length: 13 residues. V lost 10 bases and J lost 4, with 14 bases in between. The CDR3 bases are TGTGCCAGCGGAGGAGGGGAAAATCAGCCCCAGCATTTT. It encodes CASGGGENQPQHF.